This T cell receptor (beta chain) was obtained from a study of vaccination and CD4 T cells after COVID-19 (dated 2022 in TCRdb). Describing the broader study: Convalescent patients had a positive SARS-CoV-2 result on nasal swab PCR, and of these patients, about ten had mild disease and one had severe disease. Six males and four females were included in the convalescent cohort, with two Hispanic individuals, seven Caucasians, two Asians and one multiracial person represented. Participants got two doses of the Pfizer-BioNTech BNT162b2 vaccine (n=8) or two doses of the Moderna mRNA-1273 vaccine (n=2). Post-COVID blood samples were collected from convalescent patients a median of around 100 days after diagnosis, with a range of roughly 35 to 170 days. Post-vaccine blood samples were obtained a median of approximately 74 days after the second vaccine dose, with a range of roughly 12 to 250 days. The cultures were stimulated with overlapping spike peptide pools from SARS-CoV-2 and from the common cold coronaviruses HCoV-NL63, HCoV-OC43 and HCoV-229E. In control cultures, a CEFX viral epitope pool was used as positive control, an HIV-1 Nef peptide pool was used as negative control, or no peptide was added. The spike-specific CD4+ TCR repertoire was compared before and after mRNA vaccination in approximately ten COVID-19 convalescent patients and several infection-naive healthy vaccine recipients.

What the work shows at the level of the full study, not this receptor alone: Of the vaccine-specific clones found in convalescent patients, nearly all (304 of 307) were mono-reactive for SARS-CoV-2 spike instead of being cross-reactive with common cold coronaviruses. Although the median number of SARS-CoV-2-reactive clonotypes went up from 20 to 25 after infection to some 38 after vaccination, the increase was not significant. In convalescent patients, a median approximately 86% of post-vaccine SARS-CoV-2-reactive clones were detected only after vaccination, and vaccine-specific priming was suggested by this finding. Only a relatively small number of convalescent patients were included in the study, and early timepoints following natural infection were not analyzed.

The method was PCR. DNA from cultured CD4+ T cells was subjected to TCR sequencing with the Oncomine TCR Beta short-read assay at the Johns Hopkins FTIC core. Genomic DNA was extracted from the cultured CD4+ T cells with the QIAamp micro DNA kit. Oncomine TCR Beta libraries made from cultured CD4+ T cells were pooled using unique dual indexes and sequenced on an Illumina iSeq 100. As for the original processing: Non-productive sequences were filtered out, and CDR3s that did not start with C, did not end with F or W, or were shorter than 7 amino acids were discarded. The MANAFEST web application was used to identify antigen-specific clonotypes by comparing peptide-stimulated wells against reference wells and other culture wells. An FDR below 0.05, an odds ratio above 5, and a productive frequency above 0.1% in at least two of three replicate wells were required for clones to be considered positive. A clonotype counted as cross-reactive if it showed significant expansion both in the SARS-CoV-2 spike wells and in at least one common cold coronavirus spike condition. Similarity between CDR3 sequences was evaluated in R version 3.6.1 using Levenshtein distances (stringdist) and unrooted phylogenetic trees (ape). TCRdb trimmed the raw reads at Q25, called clones with MiXCR and kept productive beta chains. One record per CDR3 amino acid sequence lists the most common genes and DNA. The V and J calls here are based on TCRdb, not the publication. This sample gives approximately 18,000 distinct CDR3 sequences in total; 29% of them show up just once. Around a sixth of the sample is held by the ten biggest clonotypes.

Regarding this clonotype: It lacks a known antigen. Per-nucleotide qualities are absent, and no much larger clonotype sits a single base away.

This sample's treatment or condition label indicates: approximately 9-day PBMC culture with coronavirus spike peptide pools or control peptides (ViraFEST assay). The study used the ViraFEST assay, which expanded antigen-specific T cells with peptide pools and then identified expanded clonotypes by TCR sequencing. The positive SARS-CoV-2 PCR tests of the convalescent patients were dated from March to December 2020, before the Alpha, Beta and Delta variants emerged in the United States. Each well held millions of PBMCs cultured with approximately 10 ug/ml peptide pools in IMDM containing roughly 5% human AB serum and 10 IU/ml IL-2. Half of the culture medium was replaced with fresh IL-2-containing medium on days 3 and 7. After 9 to 10 days of culture, CD4+ T cells were isolated by negative selection using the EasySep CD4+ T cell isolation kit. Ficoll-Paque Plus gradient centrifugation was used to isolate PBMCs from whole blood, and the isolated PBMCs were then either used fresh or cryopreserved at -140C. Triplicate wells were generally used for each culture condition.

V was cut back by 0 bases and J by 8 bases, leaving a gap of 14 bases between them. The CDR3 spans 14 residues, from the cysteine through the phenylalanine. The kept DNA is CDR3 alone, 42 bases in frame from the first base. Sequences SGHNT (CDR1) and YYREEE (CDR2) are obtained from the germline V gene (reference sequence). Sequencing was performed on cultured CD4+ T cells from blood. The chain employs TRBV5-4 and TRBJ1-2; the D gene is perhaps TRBD1, from 5 matching bases. This TCR was sampled from a human donor with COVID-19. The DNA is TGTGCCAGCAGCTTGGATCGGCAGGGAGGAGGCTACACCTTC. Its translation is CASSLDRQGGGYTF.